Described below is a single TCR beta chain sequence and its context. The sample has other DNA sequences that encode this CDR3 too. The data originate from a study of blood T cell repertoires in COVID-19. Study-wide background: The United States, Italy and Spain were the sources of the acute and convalescent COVID-19 samples. The cDNA or gDNA used as material had been derived from T cells, B-cell-depleted T cells, or PBMCs.

Source study methods: Quantification of nucleated cells was approximated via reference gene primer amplification. Produced via immunoSEQ multiplex PCR; TCRdb's table is partial and in-frame only. V and J calls and clone size come straight from that table; D and trimming were deduced from the DNA. The sample has about 89,000 clones, approximately 80% seen once. V lost 5 bases to trimming and J lost 0 bases, with 8 bases between them. The CDR3 covers 13 residues. The germline gives CDR1 LNHDA, CDR2 SQIVND (reference sequence). Material: peripheral blood. The receptor was derived from a human donor in a cohort sampled during active COVID-19. This rearrangement joins TRBV19 to TRBJ2-7; no firm D call. CDR3 residues: CASSYPSSYEQYF. In DNA form, the CDR3 reads TGTGCCAGTAGTTATCCTAGCTCCTACGAGCAGTACTTC.